These T cell receptor beta chains were read from a single sample in a study of blood T cell repertoires in COVID-19. Only in-frame clones appear in the TCRdb table, and some are missing; sequencing was by immunoSEQ multiplex PCR. The sample records 280,000 or so clones, 70% to 90% being singletons. The sequencing sample was made of PBMCs or T cells enriched from blood (not recorded which). The receptors derive from a man younger than 45 who had recovered from COVID-19. Each CDR3 is given without its conserved first and last residue. Fields, in order: CDR3 protein, V gene, D gene. The D gene is left open where the match is weak.

cdr3_aa: ASSLTGGYEQY
v_call: TRBV5-4
d_call: TRBD1

cdr3_aa: ASSRTRGTDTQY
v_call: TRBV11-2
d_call: TRBD2

cdr3_aa: ASSLDLGGGTGELF
v_call: TRBV7-6
d_call: .

cdr3_aa: ASSMTGQDTQY
v_call: TRBV5-1
d_call: .

cdr3_aa: ASSLQGPAGNTIY
v_call: TRBV7-2
d_call: .

cdr3_aa: ASSWRQEGSPLH
v_call: TRBV7-3
d_call: .

cdr3_aa: ASSFAGTSGNEQF
v_call: TRBV7-2
d_call: TRBD2

cdr3_aa: AWSFAARSGGYT
v_call: TRBV30
d_call: .

cdr3_aa: ASSAGDRVGIYEQY
v_call: TRBV9
d_call: TRBD1

cdr3_aa: ASSRTKTEAF
v_call: TRBV12-3/TRBV12-4
d_call: .

cdr3_aa: ASSVVSRNTEAF
v_call: TRBV9
d_call: .

cdr3_aa: ASSQDRRNTEAF
v_call: TRBV4-3
d_call: .

cdr3_aa: ASSFRAGGSYEQY
v_call: TRBV11-3
d_call: TRBD2

cdr3_aa: ASSSPLSSLSGYT
v_call: TRBV5-4
d_call: .

cdr3_aa: ASRAQGSSYEQY
v_call: TRBV2
d_call: TRBD1

cdr3_aa: AWSVFRSTEAF
v_call: TRBV30
d_call: .

cdr3_aa: RGDRNTEAF
v_call: TRBV20-1
d_call: .

cdr3_aa: ASSQNYRGGYEQY
v_call: TRBV3-1/TRBV3-2
d_call: .

cdr3_aa: ASSPWESEAF
v_call: TRBV7-2
d_call: .

cdr3_aa: ASSLHRLAGANVLT
v_call: TRBV5-1
d_call: .

cdr3_aa: ASSPRAGAGELF
v_call: TRBV11-2
d_call: .

cdr3_aa: ASNLGQGAYGYT
v_call: TRBV5-6
d_call: TRBD1

cdr3_aa: ASSQVTGDWSGYT
v_call: TRBV4-1
d_call: TRBD1

cdr3_aa: ASSQDRGETQY
v_call: TRBV3-1/TRBV3-2
d_call: TRBD1

cdr3_aa: ASTLAGTYNEQF
v_call: TRBV18
d_call: TRBD2

cdr3_aa: ASLPEGYTEAF
v_call: TRBV7-9
d_call: .

cdr3_aa: SVRQQGRNTIY
v_call: TRBV29-1
d_call: .